One and the same sample provided the 11 T cell receptor beta chains below, sequenced in a study of spatial heterogeneity in lung cancer. TCRdb called the 5' RACE reads again in MiXCR, with one record for every CDR3 protein. Found here are thousands of distinct CDR3 sequences, roughly 4.9% of them singletons; the top ten hold around 25%. The antigens for these receptors are not known. Study findings and constraints: Counts that tracked tumor mutation counts were those of expanded intratumoral alpha and beta TCRs.

Time point: sample taken at primary tumor resection. The sequencing here drew on lung tumor tissue, taken at surgery. The receptors were gathered from a male donor with early-stage non-small cell lung cancer.

This clonotype was recorded at least ten times. The chain is built from TRBV12-3 or TRBV12-4 and TRBJ2-1; D not resolved. V was trimmed by 6 bases and J by 0 bases, leaving 6 bases between them. This CDR3 comprises 13 residues. The DNA for the CDR3 is TGTGCCAGCAGATTGAACTCCTACAATGAGCAGTTCTTC. This translates into CASRLNSYNEQFF.

This clonotype was seen at least ten times. This chain joins TRBV6-5 and TRBJ2-1; D is ambiguous. The ends were cut back, 4 bases at V and 7 bases at J, with 8 bases in the middle. This CDR3 has 12 amino acids. Germline-derived CDR1 and CDR2 are MNHEY and SVGAGI. For the CDR3, the DNA is TGTGCCAGCAGTTCCAGGCTGAATGAGCAGTTCTTC. Translation: CASSSRLNEQFF.

This clonotype was counted many times. J is TRBJ2-7 and V is TRBV29-1; D uncertain. Between the trimmed V and J ends, which lost 6 bases and 7 bases, there was a span of 13 bases. CDR1 is SQVTM, CDR2 ANQGSEA, per germline. The CDR3 consists of 11 residues. The CDR3 DNA follows: TGCAGCGTCCTTACCGTGTGGGAGCAGTACTTC. It specifies CSVLTVWEQYF.

The count of this clonotype is one. This chain links TRBV20-1 with TRBJ2-3; 9 bases fit TRBD2. CDR1 DFQATT and CDR2 SNEGSKA come from the germline V gene (reference sequence). The junction had 8 bases not matched to a gene; V was cut back by 4 bases and J by 3 bases. This CDR3 is 15 amino acids long. The CDR3 region is CSATCGRAGTDTQYF. Here the CDR3 DNA reads TGCAGTGCTACGTGCGGGAGGGCCGGGACAGATACGCAGTATTTT.

At least ten counts were recorded for this clonotype. The junction differs from germline at one of its ends, possibly a read error. This chain joins TRBV20-1 and TRBJ2-7; D may be TRBD2 (6 bases). CDR3 length: 8 amino acids. Per the germline V gene, CDR1 is DFQATT and CDR2 is SNEGSKA (reference sequence). CDR3 protein: CSVVSGDF. CDR3 coding DNA: TGCAGTGTCGTTAGCGGAGACTTC.

This clonotype was seen many times. The V and J genes are TRBV28 and TRBJ1-1; tentatively, D is TRBD1 (5 bases). Germline lookup yields CDR1 MDHEN and CDR2 SYDVKM. This CDR3 spans 14 amino acids. V lost 4 bases and J 2 bases, leaving 11 bases between the germline ends. CDR3 amino acids: CASSYWGGNTEAFF. CDR3 nucleotides: TGTGCCAGCAGTTACTGGGGGGGTAACACTGAAGCTTTCTTT.

This clonotype is medium-sized in the sample. J is TRBJ1-1 and V is TRBV4-2; D remains unclear. V was pared by 0 bases and J by 0 bases, with 11 bases between. Per the germline V gene, CDR1 is LGHNA and CDR2 is YNFKEQ. The CDR3 loop spans 16 amino acids. CDR3 nucleotides: TGTGCCAGCAGCCAAGACGAGGGTGGGTTGAACACTGAAGCTTTCTTT. Translated: CASSQDEGGLNTEAFF.

This clonotype is labeled as medium-sized (0.01 to 0.1%). The rearrangement joins TRBV19 to TRBJ2-5; tentatively, D is TRBD1 (6 bases). CDR1 is LNHDA and CDR2 is SQIVND in the germline V gene (reference sequence). With 6 bases removed from V and 2 bases from J, the gap between germline ends came to 10 bases. This CDR3 comprises 13 residues. In DNA form, the CDR3 reads TGTGCCAGTAGCGACAGGCTACAAGAGACCCAGTACTTC. Amino acid sequence: CASSDRLQETQYF.

By share, this clonotype counts as medium-sized (0.01 to 0.1%). V is TRBV20-1 and J is TRBJ1-6, with a tentative D call TRBD1 (6 bases). Germline V gene sequence: CDR1 DFQATT, CDR2 SNEGSKA (reference sequence). The CDR3 totals 15 residues. The germline V and J ends were trimmed by 1 base and 8 bases, with 15 bases remaining between them. The CDR3: CSARGGGFGDSPLHF. The CDR3 nucleotides read TGCAGTGCTAGAGGAGGGGGTTTTGGGGATTCACCCCTCCACTTT.

Many counts were recorded for this clonotype. This chain connects TRBV20-1 to TRBJ1-5; no reliable D call. Per the germline V gene, CDR1 is DFQATT and CDR2 is SNEGSKA (reference sequence). The V end was cut by 6 bases, the J end by 0 bases, with 15 bases between. The CDR3 totals 15 residues. CDR3 residues: CSATMGASSNQPQHF. CDR3 coding DNA: TGCAGTGCCACCATGGGCGCCTCTAGCAATCAGCCCCAGCATTTT.

The sample holds a few counts of this clonotype. V is TRBV25-1 and J is TRBJ2-2; D uncertain. Trimming took off 3 bases at V and 3 bases at J, with 2 bases between the two ends. Per germline, CDR1 MGHDK and CDR2 SYGVNS. This CDR3 has 12 residues. The CDR3 DNA reads as TGTGCCAGCAGTGAGGACACCGGGGAGCTGTTTTTT. Translating gives CASSEDTGELFF.